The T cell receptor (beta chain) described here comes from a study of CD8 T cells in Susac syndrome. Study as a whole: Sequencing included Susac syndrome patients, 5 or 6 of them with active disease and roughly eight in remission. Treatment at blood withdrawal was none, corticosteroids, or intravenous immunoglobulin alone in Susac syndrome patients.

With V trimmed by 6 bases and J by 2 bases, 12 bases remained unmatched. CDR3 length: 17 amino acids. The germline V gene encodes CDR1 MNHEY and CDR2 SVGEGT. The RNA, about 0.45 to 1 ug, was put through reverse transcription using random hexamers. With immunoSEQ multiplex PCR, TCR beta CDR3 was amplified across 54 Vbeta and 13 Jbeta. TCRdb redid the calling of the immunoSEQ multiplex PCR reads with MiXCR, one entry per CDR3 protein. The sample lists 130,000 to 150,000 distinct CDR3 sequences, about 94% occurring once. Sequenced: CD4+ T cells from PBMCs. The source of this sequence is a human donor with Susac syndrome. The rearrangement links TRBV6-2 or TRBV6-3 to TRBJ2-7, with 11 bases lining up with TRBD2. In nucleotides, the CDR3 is TGTGCCAGCAGCCGCGGGACTAGCGGAGGCCGACCCTACGAGCAGTACTTC. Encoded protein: CASSRGTSGGRPYEQYF.